Listed below are T cell receptor beta chains from one sample, sequenced in a study of OX40 agonist ivuxolimab in advanced cancers. This table comes from immunoSEQ multiplex PCR, and its TCRdb copy is limited to in-frame clones, with some not included. The repertoire holds about 100,000 clones, about 90% seen once, with just under 0.8% in the top ten. Sequenced here: CD4+ or CD8+ T cells sorted from blood, sampled in a trial of the OX40 agonist ivuxolimab. The receptors were sampled from an adult with an advanced solid tumor such as melanoma, head and neck, liver or kidney cancer. The CDR3 runs from the conserved cysteine through the conserved F or W. Each record gives: CDR3 DNA, CDR3 protein, clone size, V gene, J gene, D gene. A D gene is named only where the DNA matches it firmly. Rows may omit the clone size; those that give it use once, few, many or a size class.

CDR3nt: TGTGCCAGCCTGCCCACCGGGACAGGGCTTTCACCCCTCCACTTT
CDR3aa: CASLPTGTGLSPLHF
abundance: .
v_gene: TRBV2
j_gene: TRBJ1-6
d_gene: TRBD1

CDR3nt: TGCGCCAGCAGCTTGGGGTCGGAGGTCTATAATTCACCCCTCCACTTT
CDR3aa: CASSLGSEVYNSPLHF
abundance: .
v_gene: TRBV5-1
j_gene: TRBJ1-6
d_gene: .

CDR3nt: TGTGCCAGCAGTTTACTAGCGGGGAGAGGCACAGATACGCAGTATTTT
CDR3aa: CASSLLAGRGTDTQYF
abundance: .
v_gene: TRBV27
j_gene: TRBJ2-3
d_gene: TRBD2

CDR3nt: TGTGCCAGCAGCTTTGCGAAGAACACCGGGGAGCTGTTTTTT
CDR3aa: CASSFAKNTGELFF
abundance: .
v_gene: TRBV7-3
j_gene: TRBJ2-2
d_gene: .

CDR3nt: TGTGCCAGCAGTGATGACACTACGGATTCACCCCTCCACTTT
CDR3aa: CASSDDTTDSPLHF
abundance: .
v_gene: TRBV28
j_gene: TRBJ1-6
d_gene: .

CDR3nt: TGTGCCAGTAGTGGCGGTGGGTGGGGCAATCAGCCCCAGCATTTT
CDR3aa: CASSGGGWGNQPQHF
abundance: .
v_gene: TRBV19
j_gene: TRBJ1-5
d_gene: .

CDR3nt: TGTGCCATCAGTGAGTTAGAGACCCAGTACTTC
CDR3aa: CAISELETQYF
abundance: .
v_gene: TRBV10-3
j_gene: TRBJ2-5
d_gene: .

CDR3nt: TGCGCCAGCAGCGCCCCTGGGGGTGGCTATGGCTACACCTTC
CDR3aa: CASSAPGGGYGYTF
abundance: .
v_gene: TRBV4-1
j_gene: TRBJ1-2
d_gene: .

CDR3nt: TGTGCCAGTAGTTCCCCCGGGACTAACCAAGGGACCCAGTACTTC
CDR3aa: CASSSPGTNQGTQYF
abundance: .
v_gene: TRBV19
j_gene: TRBJ2-5
d_gene: TRBD2

CDR3nt: TGTGCCAGCAGCCGCGCAGGGGGCACGGAAGCTTTCTTT
CDR3aa: CASSRAGGTEAFF
abundance: .
v_gene: TRBV5-4
j_gene: TRBJ1-1
d_gene: TRBD1

CDR3nt: TGTGCCAGTAGTTCGGGGGGGCCTTCCTACGAGCAGTACTTC
CDR3aa: CASSSGGPSYEQYF
abundance: few
v_gene: TRBV19
j_gene: TRBJ2-7
d_gene: TRBD2

CDR3nt: TGCGCCAGCAGCCCCCGGGCCGATGGAAACACCATATATTTT
CDR3aa: CASSPRADGNTIYF
abundance: .
v_gene: TRBV5-1
j_gene: TRBJ1-3
d_gene: .

CDR3nt: TGTGCCAGCAAAAGGTCTAATTCACCCCTCCACTTT
CDR3aa: CASKRSNSPLHF
abundance: few
v_gene: TRBV6-5
j_gene: TRBJ1-6
d_gene: .

CDR3nt: TGCAGCGTAGGGGGACAGTTTACAGATACGCAGTATTTT
CDR3aa: CSVGGQFTDTQYF
abundance: .
v_gene: TRBV29-1
j_gene: TRBJ2-3
d_gene: TRBD1

CDR3nt: TGCGCCAGCAGCCCGACAGGACAGTTAAATCAGCCCCAGCATTTT
CDR3aa: CASSPTGQLNQPQHF
abundance: .
v_gene: TRBV4-1
j_gene: TRBJ1-5
d_gene: .

CDR3nt: TGCGCCACCCGGGACGTAAACAATGAGCAGTTCTTC
CDR3aa: CATRDVNNEQFF
abundance: .
v_gene: TRBV10-1
j_gene: TRBJ2-1
d_gene: .

CDR3nt: TGCGCCAGCAGCGGAAGGACAGGGAGAGGAGGTAACACTGAAGCTTTCTTT
CDR3aa: CASSGRTGRGGNTEAFF
abundance: .
v_gene: TRBV5-1
j_gene: TRBJ1-1
d_gene: TRBD1

CDR3nt: TGTGCCAGCAGCTTAGGAGCGGTTAGCGGGGGACCAGATACGCAGTATTTT
CDR3aa: CASSLGAVSGGPDTQYF
abundance: .
v_gene: TRBV13
j_gene: TRBJ2-3
d_gene: TRBD2

CDR3nt: TGCGCCAGCAGTCGAGACGGACGCAACACTGAAGCTTTCTTT
CDR3aa: CASSRDGRNTEAFF
abundance: .
v_gene: TRBV10-2
j_gene: TRBJ1-1
d_gene: .

CDR3nt: TGTGCCAGCGGAGGGGAGACCCAGTACTTC
CDR3aa: CASGGETQYF
abundance: .
v_gene: TRBV9
j_gene: TRBJ2-5
d_gene: .

CDR3nt: TGTGCCAGCAGCCGCACGGGTAGCGGGTCCTACAATGAGCAGTTCTTC
CDR3aa: CASSRTGSGSYNEQFF
abundance: once
v_gene: TRBV7-2
j_gene: TRBJ2-1
d_gene: TRBD2

CDR3nt: TGTGCCAGCAGTTACGAGCAGGGGGGATTTCCCCAGCATTTT
CDR3aa: CASSYEQGGFPQHF
abundance: .
v_gene: TRBV6-6
j_gene: TRBJ1-5
d_gene: TRBD1

CDR3nt: TGCGCCAGCAGCCCTACAGGGGCAACTAATGAAAAACTGTTTTTT
CDR3aa: CASSPTGATNEKLFF
abundance: .
v_gene: TRBV5-1
j_gene: TRBJ1-4
d_gene: TRBD1

CDR3nt: TGTGCCAGCTCGGACCTCCGGGGGTATTATGGCTACACCTTC
CDR3aa: CASSDLRGYYGYTF
abundance: .
v_gene: TRBV5-6
j_gene: TRBJ1-2
d_gene: .

CDR3nt: TGTGCCAGCAGTCGGGGCAATCAGCCCCAGCATTTT
CDR3aa: CASSRGNQPQHF
abundance: few
v_gene: TRBV2
j_gene: TRBJ1-5
d_gene: .

CDR3nt: TGTGCCGGGTACGGGAGAACCGGGGAGCTGTTTTTT
CDR3aa: CAGYGRTGELFF
abundance: .
v_gene: TRBV6-6
j_gene: TRBJ2-2
d_gene: .

CDR3nt: TGTGCCAGCAGCTTATCGGACACCGGGGAGCTGTTTTTT
CDR3aa: CASSLSDTGELFF
abundance: .
v_gene: TRBV11-1
j_gene: TRBJ2-2
d_gene: .

CDR3nt: TGTGCCAGCAGCGTAGGAGGGGATCATTCACCCCTCCACTTT
CDR3aa: CASSVGGDHSPLHF
abundance: .
v_gene: TRBV9
j_gene: TRBJ1-6
d_gene: .

CDR3nt: TGTGCCAGCAGCGCCACACAGGGGGCAAAGCAGTTCTTC
CDR3aa: CASSATQGAKQFF
abundance: .
v_gene: TRBV9
j_gene: TRBJ2-1
d_gene: TRBD1

CDR3nt: TGTGCCAGCAGCTTCCGGGACAGTAAGCGCTACACCTTC
CDR3aa: CASSFRDSKRYTF
abundance: .
v_gene: TRBV4-2
j_gene: TRBJ1-2
d_gene: TRBD1

CDR3nt: TGTGCCAGCAGTGTGGGACGCGGGGGGCGGCCCCAGCATTTT
CDR3aa: CASSVGRGGRPQHF
abundance: .
v_gene: TRBV28
j_gene: TRBJ1-5
d_gene: .

CDR3nt: TGTGCCAGCAGCTTGGGACAGGCAGGGGACGAGCAGTACTTC
CDR3aa: CASSLGQAGDEQYF
abundance: .
v_gene: TRBV5-8
j_gene: TRBJ2-7
d_gene: .

CDR3nt: TGTGCCAGCAGCGAGGGACCCGAGGCCTACGAGCAGTACTTC
CDR3aa: CASSEGPEAYEQYF
abundance: .
v_gene: TRBV5-4
j_gene: TRBJ2-7
d_gene: .

CDR3nt: TGTGCCTGGAGTGGGGGCCCCAATCAGCCCCAGCATTTT
CDR3aa: CAWSGGPNQPQHF
abundance: .
v_gene: TRBV30
j_gene: TRBJ1-5
d_gene: .

CDR3nt: TGTGCCAGCAGCCGTGACAGGGGCGGCACCGGGGAGCTGTTTTTT
CDR3aa: CASSRDRGGTGELFF
abundance: .
v_gene: TRBV7-2
j_gene: TRBJ2-2
d_gene: TRBD1

CDR3nt: TGTGCCTGGAGCCACGGACAGGGGGCTTACGAGCAGTACTTC
CDR3aa: CAWSHGQGAYEQYF
abundance: .
v_gene: TRBV30
j_gene: TRBJ2-7
d_gene: TRBD1

CDR3nt: TGTGCCAGCAGTTTAGAGGGTATATGGGACTACAATGAGCAGTTCTTC
CDR3aa: CASSLEGIWDYNEQFF
abundance: .
v_gene: TRBV27
j_gene: TRBJ2-1
d_gene: .

CDR3nt: TGTGCCAGCAGCGTAGGAGGGGGGCCCACAGATACGCAGTATTTT
CDR3aa: CASSVGGGPTDTQYF
abundance: once
v_gene: TRBV9
j_gene: TRBJ2-3
d_gene: .

CDR3nt: TGTGCCAGCAGGGCCACAGGGGGCTACCAAGAGACCCAGTACTTC
CDR3aa: CASRATGGYQETQYF
abundance: .
v_gene: TRBV6-1
j_gene: TRBJ2-5
d_gene: TRBD1

CDR3nt: TGTGCCAGCACGAGGCCCGGGAGTTGGGCGAATGAGCAGTTCTTC
CDR3aa: CASTRPGSWANEQFF
abundance: .
v_gene: TRBV28
j_gene: TRBJ2-1
d_gene: .

CDR3nt: TGTGCCAGCAGCTTGAATCGGGACGGGGAGCTGTTTTTT
CDR3aa: CASSLNRDGELFF
abundance: .
v_gene: TRBV5-5
j_gene: TRBJ2-2
d_gene: .

CDR3nt: TGTGCCAGCAGTTTGGGACAGGCGGTCTATGGCTACACCTTC
CDR3aa: CASSLGQAVYGYTF
abundance: .
v_gene: TRBV28
j_gene: TRBJ1-2
d_gene: TRBD1

CDR3nt: TGTGCCAGCAGCTTAGCAGGGACAGGGGTGGTGAACGAGCAGTACTTC
CDR3aa: CASSLAGTGVVNEQYF
abundance: .
v_gene: TRBV7-2
j_gene: TRBJ2-7
d_gene: TRBD1

CDR3nt: TGCGCCAGCAGCCAAGGACAGTCCTCCAACTATGGCTACACCTTC
CDR3aa: CASSQGQSSNYGYTF
abundance: .
v_gene: TRBV4-1
j_gene: TRBJ1-2
d_gene: .

CDR3nt: TGTGCCAGCAGCGGACAGGGGGGTTCACCCCTCCACTTT
CDR3aa: CASSGQGGSPLHF
abundance: .
v_gene: TRBV7-2
j_gene: TRBJ1-6
d_gene: TRBD1

CDR3nt: TGTGCCAGCAGCTACTTAGCGGGGGTGGCAGATACGCAGTATTTT
CDR3aa: CASSYLAGVADTQYF
abundance: .
v_gene: TRBV7-2
j_gene: TRBJ2-3
d_gene: TRBD2

CDR3nt: TGTGCCAGCAGCCCCCGGTTTGGGGGGAGCACAGATACGCAGTATTTT
CDR3aa: CASSPRFGGSTDTQYF
abundance: once
v_gene: TRBV6-6
j_gene: TRBJ2-3
d_gene: .

CDR3nt: TGTGCTAGTGGCCTAGACAGGGACTACACCTTC
CDR3aa: CASGLDRDYTF
abundance: .
v_gene: TRBV12-5
j_gene: TRBJ1-2
d_gene: TRBD1

CDR3nt: TGTGCCAGCAGTTTAGGGGGAAATCGGGATACGCAGTATTTT
CDR3aa: CASSLGGNRDTQYF
abundance: .
v_gene: TRBV6-6
j_gene: TRBJ2-3
d_gene: .

CDR3nt: TGCGCCAGCAGCATCCAGGGGTCCGGCGCCGGGGAGCTGTTTTTT
CDR3aa: CASSIQGSGAGELFF
abundance: .
v_gene: TRBV5-1
j_gene: TRBJ2-2
d_gene: .

CDR3nt: TGTGCCATCAGTGAGGGGATCGGAGGGTTGAACACTGAAGCTTTCTTT
CDR3aa: CAISEGIGGLNTEAFF
abundance: .
v_gene: TRBV10-3
j_gene: TRBJ1-1
d_gene: .

CDR3nt: TGTGCCAGCAGGGGCGTACCAAACTACGAGCAGTACTTC
CDR3aa: CASRGVPNYEQYF
abundance: .
v_gene: TRBV28
j_gene: TRBJ2-7
d_gene: .

CDR3nt: TGTGCCAGCAGCTTAATTGGACAGGGGACCGGGGAGCTGTTTTTT
CDR3aa: CASSLIGQGTGELFF
abundance: .
v_gene: TRBV7-6
j_gene: TRBJ2-2
d_gene: TRBD1

CDR3nt: TGTGCCAGCAGCTTCGACAGGGGAACACAAGAGACCCAGTACTTC
CDR3aa: CASSFDRGTQETQYF
abundance: .
v_gene: TRBV5-5
j_gene: TRBJ2-5
d_gene: TRBD1

CDR3nt: TGTGCCATCAGTGGCCGCGGGGGCGAGGAGACCCAGTACTTC
CDR3aa: CAISGRGGEETQYF
abundance: .
v_gene: TRBV10-3
j_gene: TRBJ2-5
d_gene: .

CDR3nt: TGTGCCAGCTCACAAGGAAGGAGTGAAAAACTGTTTTTT
CDR3aa: CASSQGRSEKLFF
abundance: .
v_gene: TRBV18
j_gene: TRBJ1-4
d_gene: .

CDR3nt: TGCGCCAGCAGCCACCTCCTCCGGTCTGGAAACACCATATATTTT
CDR3aa: CASSHLLRSGNTIYF
abundance: .
v_gene: TRBV10-2
j_gene: TRBJ1-3
d_gene: .

CDR3nt: TGTGCCAGCTCACCCGACTTAGGGACAGGGGGCGAGCAGTACTTC
CDR3aa: CASSPDLGTGGEQYF
abundance: .
v_gene: TRBV18
j_gene: TRBJ2-7
d_gene: TRBD1